The 13 T cell receptor beta chains listed next were all sequenced from one sample in a study of CD8+ T cells in alopecia areata. Investigators isolated RNA and reverse transcribed it into cDNA to act as the sequencing template. The table came from immunoSEQ multiplex PCR; TCRdb's copy has only in-frame clones and leaves some out. The table has some 130,000 clones, around 49% seen once. Sequences were derived from CD8+ T cells sorted from blood, sampled at week 0. The receptors stem from a human donor with alopecia areata.

This clone was counted once. The CDR3 coding sequence is TGTGCCAGCAGCGGCCGGGACAGGGCGGACACCGGGGAGCTGTTTTTT. As protein: CASSGRDRADTGELFF. The V call is TRBV9, the J call TRBJ2-2, with 9 bases that match TRBD1. Per the germline V gene, CDR1 is SGDLS and CDR2 is YYNGEE. This CDR3 region has 16 residues. V lost 3 bases, J lost 3 bases, and 6 bases stayed unmatched.

The genes are TRBV29-1 and TRBJ1-2, with 10 nucleotides matching TRBD1. Germline V CDR1 and CDR2: SQVTM, ANQGSEA. The CDR3 has 13 residues. V was clipped by 7 bases and J by 6 bases; unmatched bases: 8. The CDR3 here is CSGSGTGDDGYTF. For the CDR3, the DNA is TGCAGCGGCTCCGGGACAGGGGACGATGGCTACACCTTC.

The V and J genes are TRBV6-5 and TRBJ1-5; weak D call: TRBD1 (6 bases). V shed 6 bases and J shed 6 bases, with 9 bases lying between them. Germline V gene sequence: CDR1 MNHEY, CDR2 SVGAGI. The CDR3 loop spans 12 amino acids. The CDR3 DNA reads as TGTGCCAGCAGAACAGGGCGTCAGCCCCAGCATTTT. This gives the protein CASRTGRQPQHF.

In this sample, this clone turned up once. The chain combines TRBV30 with TRBJ2-5; D may be TRBD1 (6 bases). The germline V and J ends were trimmed by 3 bases and 4 bases, with 12 bases remaining between them. CDR1 GTSNPN and CDR2 SVGIG come from the germline V gene (reference sequence). This CDR3 is 13 amino acids long. In DNA, the CDR3 is TGTGCCTGGAGCAGAGGGGGAAGAGAGACCCAGTACTTC. Protein: CAWSRGGRETQYF. The full variable domain, with the rest looked up from reference TRBV30 and TRBJ2-5, is SQTIHQWPATLVQPVGSPLSLECTVEGTSNPNLYWYRQAAGRGLQLLFYSVGIGQISSEVPQNLSASRPQDRQFILSSKKLLLSDSGFYLCAWSRGGRETQYFGPGTRLLVL.

V usage is TRBV30 and J usage is TRBJ2-7; unclear D gene. Germline lookup yields CDR1 GTSNPN and CDR2 SVGIG (reference sequence). The V gene lost 2 bases and the J gene lost 5 bases, with 7 bases spanning the gap. CDR3 length: 11 residues. CDR3 in amino acids: CAWSSGDEQYF. The DNA for the CDR3 is TGTGCCTGGAGTAGTGGGGACGAGCAGTACTTC.

This clone showed up just a few times. The rearrangement uses TRBV7-9 and TRBJ2-3; 8 bases map to TRBD2. The germline gives CDR1 SEHNR, CDR2 FQNEAQ (reference sequence). The CDR3 has 15 residues. V lost 3 bases, J lost 6 bases, and 8 bases stayed unmatched. CDR3 in DNA: TGTGCCAGCAGCTTTCCGGGGGGGACTGGTGATACGCAGTATTTT. It translates to CASSFPGGTGDTQYF.

The rearrangement uses TRBV7-9 and TRBJ2-7; D is perhaps TRBD2 (5 bases). Germline CDR1 SEHNR, CDR2 FQNEAQ (reference sequence). With 5 bases removed from V and 9 bases from J, the gap between germline ends came to 11 bases. The CDR3 length is 11 residues. The CDR3: CASSLLDVQYF. The CDR3 bases are TGTGCCAGCAGCCTACTAGATGTGCAGTACTTC.

This chain links TRBV10-3 with TRBJ2-3, with D possibly TRBD1 on 7 matching bases. This CDR3 is 14 amino acids long. Deletions cut 4 bases from V and 5 bases from J, with 13 bases between. Per the germline V gene, CDR1 is ENHRY and CDR2 is SYGVKD. DNA for the CDR3: TGTGCCATCAGTGGGACAGGAGGGGTAGATACGCAGTATTTT. Translation: CAISGTGGVDTQYF.

This chain links TRBV2 with TRBJ1-5, with D possibly matching TRBD1 (6 bases). CDR3 size: 15 residues. The V gene lost 3 bases and the J gene lost 7 bases, with 16 bases spanning the gap. Germline CDR1 reads SNHLY; CDR2 reads FYNNEI. For the CDR3, the DNA is TGTGCCAGCAGTGACATGGGGGGCGCGGAACAGCCCCAGCATTTT. Protein sequence: CASSDMGGAEQPQHF.

This clone has a handful of counts. The CDR3 region is CASSFSWGPYTGELFF. DNA for the CDR3: TGTGCCAGCAGCTTTAGTTGGGGTCCGTACACCGGGGAGCTGTTTTTT. The V call is TRBV13, the J call TRBJ2-2; D is unclear. Trimming left V 3 bases short and J 3 bases short, with 14 bases between. CDR1 and CDR2 from the germline V gene are PRHDT and FYEKMQ (reference sequence). This CDR3 spans 16 amino acids.

This chain joins TRBV5-6 and TRBJ2-7, with D perhaps assigned TRBD1 or TRBD2 (6 bases each). The CDR3 has 15 amino acids. Trimming cost V 4 bases and J 2 bases, with 16 bases left between them. Germline CDR1 reads SGHDT; CDR2 reads YYEEEE. The CDR3 reads CASSLWEDRPYEQYF. CDR3 DNA: TGTGCCAGCAGCCTATGGGAGGACAGACCCTACGAGCAGTACTTC.

The chain uses TRBV29-1 and TRBJ2-7; possibly TRBD1 for D (6 bases). From germline, CDR1 is SQVTM and CDR2 ANQGSEA. The CDR3 has 16 residues. Trimming took 0 bases from V and 4 from J, leaving 19 bases between them. The CDR3 here is CSVEDHLGASTYEQYF. In DNA, the CDR3 is TGCAGCGTTGAAGATCATTTGGGGGCTTCGACGTACGAGCAGTACTTC.

In this sample, this clone turned up once. The chain couples TRBV9 to TRBJ2-7, with 8 bases lining up with TRBD2. The CDR3 is 16 amino acids. Trimming cost V 0 bases and J 1 base; bases outside gene matches: 6. In germline, CDR1 is SGDLS, CDR2 YYNGEE. The chain's CDR3 is CASSVDLPSGSYEQYF. Here the CDR3 DNA reads TGTGCCAGCAGCGTAGATCTCCCTAGCGGGTCCTACGAGCAGTACTTC.